Given below is one TCR beta chain in context. The antigen it recognizes is unknown. Base qualities were left out, and no much larger clone turns up one base away. Genomic DNA was isolated from the sorted cells so that the TCRbeta CDR3 region could be sequenced. TCRbeta CDR3 regions were sequenced using the immunoSEQ Assay. Imported from immuneACCESS, the table was reduced by TCRdb to in-frame sequences with V and J called. These copies leave out some clones; in studies compared against another copy, an unresolved V gene accounts for under half, and the cause of the remainder is not known. The sample profile shows tens of thousands of clones; 80% to 85% of them were found once. The ten largest clones add up to under 30% of the sample. The data were obtained in a study of OX40 agonist ivuxolimab in advanced cancers. The study in broad terms: Ivuxolimab was a fully human IgG2 agonistic monoclonal antibody targeting the costimulatory receptor OX40 (CD134). Intravenous ivuxolimab was administered to patients every 2 weeks at six dose levels: 0.01, 0.1, 0.3, 1.5, 3 and 10 mg/kg. Of the approximately 50 dose-escalation patients, hepatocellular carcinoma was present in about 20, melanoma in approximately 15, renal cell carcinoma in 9 and head and neck cancer in 9. In the dose-escalation cohort, approximately 82% of patients were male, and the mean age was approximately 60 years, with a range of about 23 to 80. Patients were allowed to have had prior anti-PD-1, anti-PD-L1 or anti-CTLA-4 therapy, and less than 45% of the dose-escalation patients had previously received checkpoint inhibitors. Partial responses were achieved by three dose-escalation patients, of whom one had hepatocellular carcinoma and two had cutaneous melanoma. Peripheral TCRbeta sequencing was intended to test whether TCR sequence diversity was altered and clonal T-cell expansion was caused by ivuxolimab. The paper describes the monotherapy dose-escalation part (N of about 50 patients) of the phase I trial of ivuxolimab. What the authors observed across the whole study: In the 0.1-3.0 mg/kg groups, partial responders were among the patients with the lowest normalized peripheral clonal expansion, particularly in CD8+ T cells. Low levels of normalized T-cell clonal expansion were also seen in some patients who did not respond. Antigen specificity was not determined for the clonally expanded peripheral T cells. After ivuxolimab, more expanded clones were found on average in CD8+ T cells than in CD4+ T cells. At doses of 0.1 to 3.0 mg/kg, clonal expansion of both CD4+ and CD8+ blood T cells was observed from baseline to week 6.

Patients with a history of autoimmune disease or receiving systemic immunosuppression were excluded from the trial. In every dose cohort, peripheral blood was drawn for TCR sequencing at baseline, cycle 4 day 1, and cycle 7 day 1. The samples were drawn from a first-in-human, open-label, multicenter phase I dose-escalation trial of ivuxolimab. The trial enrolled adults with locally advanced or metastatic head and neck squamous cell, hepatocellular, melanoma or renal cell carcinoma. Before TCR sequencing, CD4+ T cells and CD8+ T cells from peripheral blood were sorted into separate populations. The CDR3, cysteine through phenylalanine, is 15 amino acids long. Only the CDR3 part of the read is kept: 45 bases, read in frame from the first base. CDR1 is given as MRHNA and CDR2 as SNTAGT, both from the germline V gene. Trimming at the junction amounts to 2 bases on V and 4 bases on J, and the germline ends lie 11 bases apart.

Recombination joined TRBV6-4 with TRBJ2-2, with the D gene call left open. The receptor comes from an adult with an advanced solid tumor such as melanoma, head and neck, liver or kidney cancer. This sample comprised CD4+ or CD8+ T cells sorted from blood, obtained in a trial of the OX40 agonist ivuxolimab. The DNA sequence reads TGTGCCAGCAGTGACCCGCGCCGTGGCACCGGGGAGCTGTTTTTT. This codes for CASSDPRRGTGELFF.